These 7 T cell receptor beta chains were all obtained from the same sample, sequenced in a study of cytomegalovirus exposure and HLA in healthy donors. Use of 60 Vbeta and 13 Jbeta primers characterized the PCR. The data were produced by immunoSEQ multiplex PCR, yet TCRdb's version contains in-frame clones alone and is incomplete. The table records more than 85,000 clones, about 77% of them present only once. The sample comprised PBMCs. Source of these receptors: a woman aged 45 to 65 in good health and CMV-seropositive.

CDR3 region: CASSLAGGPHNEQFF. Written as DNA, the CDR3 is TGTGCCAGCAGCTTGGCGGGAGGGCCCCACAATGAGCAGTTCTTC. The chain links TRBV5-4 to TRBJ2-1, with TRBD2 matching 8 bases. This CDR3 is 15 amino acids long. Germline CDR1 is SGHNT and CDR2 is YYREEE (reference sequence). The V and J ends lost 0 bases and 5 bases, in that order; junction bases with no gene match: 4. The variable domain in full, with the rest retrieved from reference TRBV5-4 and TRBJ2-1, is ETGVTQSPTHLIKTRGQQVTLRCSSQSGHNTVSWYQQALGQGPQFIFQYYREEENGRGNFPPRFSGLQFPNYSSELNVNALELDDSALYLCASSLAGGPHNEQFFGPGTRLTVL.

This chain connects TRBV5-1 to TRBJ2-5; 7 positions match TRBD2. Trimming took 0 bases from V and 1 from J; bases not matched to a gene: 6. The CDR3 spans 16 residues. The germline V gene encodes CDR1 SGHRS and CDR2 YFSETQ. CDR3 region: CASSLGQRGIQETQYF. DNA of the CDR3: TGCGCCAGCAGCTTGGGGCAGCGGGGTATCCAAGAGACCCAGTACTTC.

This chain uses TRBV10-1 with TRBJ2-1, with D perhaps matching TRBD2 (6 bases). CDR1 and CDR2 from the germline V gene are WNHNN and SYGVQD (reference sequence). Trimming took 6 bases from V and 5 from J, leaving 11 bases between them. This CDR3 has 13 amino acids. CDR3 protein: CASRGGRNNEQFF. The CDR3 DNA reads as TGCGCCAGCAGGGGGGGACGCAACAATGAGCAGTTCTTC.

J is TRBJ1-4 and V is TRBV6-7, with D perhaps matching TRBD1 (5 bases). TRBV6-7 belongs to the ORF category, with a function that is uncertain. Trimming removed 2 bases at V and 12 bases at J, with 22 bases between. The CDR3 covers 16 residues. The CDR3 bases are TGTGCCAGCAGTTACAAAGGCAAAATGGGGCAAATAGAACTGTTTTTT. Its translation: CASSYKGKMGQIELFF.

The chain employs TRBV9 and TRBJ1-5, with D unresolved. Trimming took 4 bases from V and 4 from J, leaving 6 bases between them. Germline assignment: CDR1 SGDLS and CDR2 YYNGEE. There are 12 residues in the CDR3. The CDR3 region is CASSNSNQPQHF. The DNA for the CDR3 is TGTGCCAGCAGCAACTCGAATCAGCCCCAGCATTTT. The full variable domain, rest sourced from reference TRBV9 and TRBJ1-5, is DSGVTQTPKHLITATGQRVTLRCSPRSGDLSVYWYQQSLDQGLQFLIQYYNGEERAKGNILERFSAQQFPDLHSELNLSSLELGDSALYFCASSNSNQPQHFGDGTRLSIL.

The chain couples TRBV7-9 to TRBJ1-4; D is possibly TRBD1 (6 bases). The CDR3 contains 15 residues. CDR1 and CDR2 (germline): SEHNR, FQNEAQ (reference sequence). V lost 6 bases, J lost 5 bases, and 16 bases lay in between. The CDR3 region has the DNA TGTGCCAGCAGACGTACGGGGGGCTTAAATGAAAAACTGTTTTTT. As protein: CASRRTGGLNEKLFF.

J is TRBJ2-5 and V is TRBV7-2, with 14 bases aligning to TRBD2. CDR3 length equals 16 residues. Germline values: CDR1 SGHTA, CDR2 FQGNSA. J gave up 2 bases and V 5 bases, and 4 bases lay outside the gene matches. In DNA form, the CDR3 reads TGTGCCAGCAGCCTTGGGACTAGCGGGGGTCAAGAGACCCAGTACTTC. This gives the protein CASSLGTSGGQETQYF.